Listed here are 27 T cell receptor beta chains from one sample, sequenced in a study of blood T cells in healthy people across ages. With a J-beta primer mix and a sample-barcoded 5' primer, a second PCR ran roughly 6 to 11 cycles. TCRdb itself ran the 5' RACE reads through MiXCR, one entry per CDR3 protein. The sample includes 1.5 million to 1.9 million distinct CDR3 sequences, 35% to 45% seen only once; the top ten take about 4%. Material for sequencing was blood. The receptors derive from a woman aged 18-29 years in good health.

This clonotype was found a few times. The rearrangement joins TRBV5-1 to TRBJ1-6, with 7 bases identical to TRBD1. CDR3 size: 15 residues. Germline CDR1 reads SGHRS; CDR2 reads YFSETQ. J was trimmed by 9 bases and V by 0 bases; bases with no gene match: 6. The CDR3 bases are TGCGCCAGCAGCTTGGGCGACAGGGATCTTTCACCCCTCCACTTT. This codes for CASSLGDRDLSPLHF.

This clonotype has a count of ten or more. This chain uses TRBV29-1 with TRBJ2-3, with 13 bases aligning to TRBD2. The germline CDR1 and CDR2 sequences are SQVTM and ANQGSEA. This CDR3 is 12 amino acids long. J lost 13 bases, V lost 5 bases, and 6 bases had no gene match. CDR3 amino acids: CSVRLAGGREYF. As DNA, the CDR3 is TGCAGCGTTCGACTAGCGGGGGGACGGGAGTATTTT.

The chain joins TRBV12-3 or TRBV12-4 to TRBJ2-1, with 9 bases matching TRBD1. Losses at the gene ends were 7 bases for V and 14 bases for J; bases not matched to a gene: 12. The length of the CDR3 is 13 residues. The CDR3 nucleotides read TGTGCCAGCACTATTGGACAGGGGCCTTTAGAGTTCTTC. Its protein product is CASTIGQGPLEFF.

The V gene is TRBV3-1, the J gene TRBJ2-1; D gene unclear. Germline V gene sequence: CDR1 LGHDT, CDR2 YNNKEL (reference sequence). The CDR3 totals 12 residues. Trimming left V 2 bases short and J 3 bases short, with 2 bases between. The CDR3 DNA follows: TGTGCCAGCAGCCAATTCTACAATGAGCAGTTCTTC. This translates into CASSQFYNEQFF.

The rearrangement joins TRBV10-3 to TRBJ1-2; no firm D call. The CDR3 has 14 residues. V was cut by 1 base and J by 4 bases, with 10 bases left in between. In germline, CDR1 is ENHRY, CDR2 SYGVKD. Written as DNA, the CDR3 is TGTGCCATCAGTGAGTTAACGGGAGGCTATGGCTACACCTTC. Translation: CAISELTGGYGYTF.

This clonotype was seen only a few times. The genes are TRBV20-1 and TRBJ2-7; D not resolved. V shed 3 bases and J shed 1 base, with 7 bases lying between them. This CDR3 is built from 12 residues. Looked up from germline, CDR1 is DFQATT and CDR2 is SNEGSKA (reference sequence). The CDR3 is CSASADSYEQYF. For the CDR3, the DNA is TGCAGTGCTAGTGCGGATTCCTACGAGCAGTACTTC.

The V gene is TRBV19, the J gene TRBJ1-1, with 8 bases aligning to TRBD1. With V trimmed by 7 bases and J by 1 base, 11 bases remained unmatched. The CDR3 has 16 amino acids. The germline CDR1 and CDR2 sequences are LNHDA and SQIVND (reference sequence). CDR3 sequence (DNA): TGTGCCAGTACCCTGAGGGCAGGGGGCTGGAACACTGAAGCTTTCTTT. Protein: CASTLRAGGWNTEAFF.

The chain combines TRBV29-1 with TRBJ2-5, with D possibly being TRBD1 or TRBD2 (5 bases each). The CDR3 is made up of 11 amino acids. V was shortened by 4 bases and J by 11 bases, with 14 bases between the two germline ends. The germline CDR1 and CDR2 sequences are SQVTM and ANQGSEA. The CDR3 protein is CSVVEGNEQYF. The CDR3 nucleotides read TGCAGCGTTGTCGAGGGGAATGAGCAGTACTTC. Full variable domain (outside the CDR3, taken from reference TRBV29-1 and TRBJ2-5): SAVISQKPSRDICQRGTSLTIQCQVDSQVTMMFWYRQQPGQSLTLIATANQGSEATYESGFVIDKFPISRPNLTFSTLTVSNMSPEDSSIYLCSVVEGNEQYFGPGTRLLVL.

This clonotype has just a few counts. The chain is built from TRBV7-2 and TRBJ2-7; D might be TRBD2 (6 bases). The germline CDR1 and CDR2 sequences are SGHTA and FQGNSA. Trimming shortened V by 5 bases and J by 6 bases, and 20 bases separated the two germline ends. This CDR3 comprises 15 residues. CDR3 sequence: CASSPPGTVVGEQYF. CDR3 sequence (DNA): TGTGCCAGCAGCCCACCCGGGACTGTAGTCGGCGAGCAGTACTTC.

This CDR3 is CASGPQGVIEAFF. CDR3 DNA sequence: TGTGCCAGCGGCCCCCAGGGGGTTATTGAAGCTTTCTTT. The V gene is TRBV25-1, the J gene TRBJ1-1, with 7 bases that match TRBD1. The CDR3 contains 13 residues. Germline CDR1 MGHDK, CDR2 SYGVNS. The J segment lost 7 bases and the V segment lost 8 bases, leaving 10 bases of the junction unmatched.

This sequence joins TRBV4-1 and TRBJ1-1, with no clear D. The CDR3 is made up of 16 amino acids. V was cut by 0 bases and J by 0 bases, with 11 bases left in between. CDR1 and CDR2 (germline): MGHRA, YSYEKL. The CDR3 reads CASSQESGRLNTEAFF. The CDR3 DNA reads as TGCGCCAGCAGCCAAGAGAGCGGGCGATTGAACACTGAAGCTTTCTTT.

This clonotype turned up a few times. The chain has TRBV27 and TRBJ2-7, with TRBD2 identical over 11 bases. Trimming removed 6 bases from V and 3 bases from J; junction bases left unmatched: 10. Per germline, CDR1 MNHEY and CDR2 SMNVEV (reference sequence). This CDR3 has 16 amino acids. The CDR3 here is CASSSSGRGPIYEQYF. The CDR3 coding sequence is TGTGCCAGCAGCAGTAGCGGGAGGGGACCTATCTACGAGCAGTACTTC.

V is TRBV7-7 and J is TRBJ2-5, with D perhaps being TRBD1 or TRBD2 (6 bases each). Between the trimmed V and J ends, which lost 4 bases and 3 bases, there was a span of 15 bases. CDR3 length: 15 residues. Germline CDR1 SSHAT, CDR2 FNYEAQ (reference sequence). The DNA of the CDR3 is TGTGCCAGCAGCTCGGGAAGGGGGGTTAAAGAGACCCAGTACTTC. It translates to CASSSGRGVKETQYF.

This clonotype was observed many times. The chain links TRBV7-9 to TRBJ2-2; D unclear. V was clipped by 5 bases and J by 2 bases, with 15 bases between them. Germline V gene lookup returns CDR1 SEHNR and CDR2 FQNEAQ (reference sequence). This CDR3 has 16 amino acids. CDR3 in DNA: TGTGCCAGCAGCCCAGGCGTCGTCAGCAACACCGGGGAGCTGTTTTTT. Protein: CASSPGVVSNTGELFF.

The CDR3 sequence is CSADPGDRGIIYEQYF. The CDR3 nucleotides are TGCAGTGCAGATCCTGGGGACAGGGGAATAATCTACGAGCAGTACTTC. V usage is TRBV20-1 and J usage is TRBJ2-5; 10 bases map to TRBD1. The end of the DNA aligns better with TRBJ2-7, so the J call may be wrong. The CDR3 has 16 amino acids. From germline, CDR1 is DFQATT and CDR2 SNEGSKA (reference sequence).

The rearrangement links TRBV4-2 to TRBJ1-6; 8 bases are shared with TRBD1. CDR3 length equals 18 residues. From germline, CDR1 is LGHNA and CDR2 YNFKEQ. V gave up 5 bases and J gave up 2 bases; unmatched junction bases: 11. CDR3 in DNA: TGTGCCAGCAGCTTTACGCTTACAGGGGGACCCTATAATTCACCCCTCCACTTT. Translated: CASSFTLTGGPYNSPLHF.

This clonotype was observed a handful of times. CDR3 nucleotides: TGTGCCAGCAGCTTAGGTCGGAGCGGGGGGTACAATGAGCAGTTCTTC. Its translation: CASSLGRSGGYNEQFF. J is TRBJ2-1 and V is TRBV7-2; 9 bases line up with TRBD2. The CDR3 consists of 16 residues. Germline lookup yields CDR1 SGHTA and CDR2 FQGNSA. V shed 1 base and J 4 bases; nucleotides not matched to a gene: 5.

The rearrangement links TRBV5-1 to TRBJ2-1, with 8 bases that match TRBD1. The J call may be in error: the DNA end matches TRBJ2-7 better. CDR3 length equals 14 residues. Looked up from germline, CDR1 is SGHRS and CDR2 is YFSETQ. The CDR3 loop is CASSMRQGNNEQYF. DNA of the CDR3: TGCGCCAGCAGCATGAGACAGGGGAATAATGAGCAGTACTTC.

This clonotype was counted once. The rearrangement links TRBV29-1 to TRBJ1-2; 8 bases agree with TRBD1. The germline V gene encodes CDR1 SQVTM and CDR2 ANQGSEA. This CDR3 comprises 13 residues. The V and J ends lost 4 bases and 8 bases, in that order; junction bases with no gene match: 9. The CDR3 region is CSVATGGAGGYTF. CDR3 nucleotides: TGCAGCGTTGCCACAGGGGGGGCGGGAGGCTACACCTTC. The whole variable domain, filled in from reference TRBV29-1 and TRBJ1-2, reads SAVISQKPSRDICQRGTSLTIQCQVDSQVTMMFWYRQQPGQSLTLIATANQGSEATYESGFVIDKFPISRPNLTFSTLTVSNMSPEDSSIYLCSVATGGAGGYTFGSGTRLTVV.

The rearrangement joins TRBV7-2 to TRBJ2-5; TRBD2 aligns across 9 bases. The CDR3 consists of 16 residues. J gave up 3 bases and V 0 bases, and 5 bases lay outside the gene matches. Germline V gives CDR1 SGHTA, CDR2 FQGNSA. The chain's CDR3 is CASSLAGTSREETQYF. Here the CDR3 DNA reads TGTGCCAGCAGCTTAGCCGGGACTAGCAGGGAAGAGACCCAGTACTTC.

This clonotype has more than one count but fewer than ten. V is TRBV15 and J is TRBJ2-1; maybe TRBD1 (5 bases). Deletions cut 1 base from V and 15 bases from J, with 16 bases between. Germline V gives CDR1 LNHNV, CDR2 YYDKDF (reference sequence). CDR3 length: 13 amino acids. This CDR3 reads CATSRVGRPARFF. The CDR3 DNA follows: TGTGCCACCAGCAGAGTGGGGCGGCCCGCGCGGTTCTTC.

Of note for this clonotype: Germline is not matched at one junction end, which may reflect a read error. The chain combines TRBV28 with TRBJ1-5, with 7 bases identical to TRBD1. Germline CDR1 is MDHEN and CDR2 is SYDVKM. This CDR3 has 14 amino acids. The CDR3 DNA sequence: TGTACCAGCAGGGCGGGGACAGCGAATCAGCCCCAGCATTTT. Encoded protein: CTSRAGTANQPQHF.

The chain employs TRBV20-1 and TRBJ2-3, with 11 bases identical to TRBD2. Germline CDR1 is DFQATT and CDR2 is SNEGSKA (reference sequence). Germline trimming cut 5 bases from V and 2 bases from J; bases unmatched to any gene: 9. This CDR3 is built from 16 residues. In nucleotides, the CDR3 is TGCAGTGCTTTTCTGCCGGGACTAGCGGCCACAGATACGCAGTATTTT. The encoded protein is CSAFLPGLAATDTQYF.

This clonotype came up a few times. The rearrangement links TRBV28 to TRBJ2-1; D is unresolved. This CDR3 region has 12 residues. Germline V gene lookup returns CDR1 MDHEN and CDR2 SYDVKM. V was clipped by 4 bases and J by 6 bases, with 7 bases between them. CDR3 sequence: CASSSVSNEQFF. CDR3 DNA: TGTGCCAGCAGTTCAGTCAGCAATGAGCAGTTCTTC.

This sequence joins TRBV6-2 or TRBV6-3 and TRBJ2-7, with TRBD1 matching over 12 bases. The CDR3 is 15 residues long. The germline V gene encodes CDR1 MNHEY and CDR2 SVGEGT. V lost 7 bases to trimming and J lost 5 bases; unmatched junction nucleotides: 9. The CDR3 reads CASTSSGTGGNEQYF. The CDR3 coding sequence is TGTGCCAGCACCTCATCCGGGACAGGGGGCAACGAGCAGTACTTC.

V is TRBV7-2 and J is TRBJ2-1; the match to TRBD2 covers 13 bases. The CDR3 runs to 18 residues. Trimming at V came to 6 bases and at J to 4 bases, leaving 12 bases not matched to a gene. Per germline, CDR1 SGHTA and CDR2 FQGNSA. The CDR3 reads CTSSYTWTSGGFYNEQFF. The CDR3 DNA sequence: TGTACCAGCAGTTATACCTGGACTAGCGGGGGATTTTACAATGAGCAGTTCTTC.

This clonotype appeared a few times. This chain links TRBV20-1 with TRBJ2-7; the D gene is possibly TRBD1 (6 bases). V lost 6 bases, J lost 3 bases, and 15 bases lay in between. Germline-derived CDR1 and CDR2 are DFQATT and SNEGSKA (reference sequence). CDR3 length equals 13 residues. Here the CDR3 DNA reads TGCAGTGCCCAGGGCAGGGGCGTCTACGAGCAGTACTTC. Translating it yields CSAQGRGVYEQYF.